A single T cell receptor beta chain is shown here with its context. Some clones are missing from TCRdb's copy, which holds only in-frame ones; the method was immunoSEQ multiplex PCR. Of 9,500 to 15,000 clones in the sample, 86% were seen once. The length of the CDR3 is 13 residues. V dropped 0 bases and J dropped 4 bases, with 6 bases sitting between them. Germline assignment: CDR1 MNHEY and CDR2 SMNVEV (reference sequence). The record originates from a study of chemoradiotherapy in HPV16-positive cancers. This TCR was recovered from a human donor with HPV-associated anogenital cancer. Sequencing was performed on blood, taken from a patient who underwent chemoradiotherapy. The chain couples TRBV27 to TRBJ1-2; D not certain. The CDR3 bases are TGTGCCAGCAGTTTATCCAGGACCTATGGCTACACCTTC. It codes for CASSLSRTYGYTF.